This is a list of T cell receptor beta chains from one sample in a study of somatic mutations in cytotoxic T cells in rheumatoid arthritis. The data were produced by immunoSEQ multiplex PCR, yet TCRdb's version contains in-frame clones alone and is incomplete. The sample shows roughly 20,000 clones, over 65% of them seen only once. Sequences were obtained from CD8+ T cells sorted from blood. These receptors all stem from a man aged 60 to 75 in good health. Both conserved end residues are part of each CDR3. A D gene is named only where the DNA matches it firmly. The size of a clone is reported for some rows only, either as once, few or many, or as a class for expanded clones.

TRBD1	few	TRBV6-5	14	TRBJ1-3	CASRSRGLGNTIYF	TGTGCCAGCAGGAGCAGGGGGCTTGGAAACACCATATATTTT
TRBD2	NA	TRBV7-6	15	TRBJ2-7	CASSLTSGSVYEQYF	TGTGCCAGCAGTCTAACTAGCGGGAGTGTGTACGAGCAGTACTTC
NA	medium-sized	TRBV4-1	15	TRBJ1-5	CASSQVGGGNQPQHF	TGCGCCAGCAGCCAAGTTGGGGGGGGCAATCAGCCCCAGCATTTT
NA	once	TRBV4-1	17	TRBJ2-1	CASSPGGRVGSYNEQFF	TGCGCCAGCAGCCCTGGGGGCAGGGTGGGGTCCTACAATGAGCAGTTCTTC
NA	NA	TRBV14	15	TRBJ2-2	CASSQRAGDTGELFF	TGTGCCAGCAGCCAAAGAGCAGGGGACACCGGGGAGCTGTTTTTT
TRBD2	NA	TRBV6-6	15	TRBJ2-7	CASRGLAGAGYEQYF	TGTGCCAGCAGGGGACTAGCGGGAGCTGGATACGAGCAGTACTTC
TRBD2	NA	TRBV7-9	15	TRBJ2-1	CASSLITGGQNEQFF	TGTGCCAGCAGCTTAATAACGGGGGGGCAAAATGAGCAGTTCTTC
NA	NA	TRBV18	18	TRBJ2-7	CASSPLGTGSTKPYEQYF	TGTGCCAGCTCACCACTGGGAACAGGTTCAACAAAACCCTACGAGCAGTACTTC
TRBD1	NA	TRBV19	15	TRBJ2-3	CASSMSDRGVDTQYF	TGTGCCAGTAGTATGTCGGACAGGGGGGTAGATACGCAGTATTTT
NA	NA	TRBV11-2	15	TRBJ1-1	CASSFSNAGNTEAFF	TGTGCCAGCAGCTTCTCAAACGCGGGTAACACTGAAGCTTTCTTT
TRBD1	NA	TRBV7-9	13	TRBJ2-7	CASSRDRGNEQYF	TGTGCCAGCAGCAGGGACAGGGGGAACGAGCAGTACTTC
NA	NA	TRBV7-9	12	TRBJ1-1	CASSSTGVEAFF	TGTGCCAGCAGCTCCACAGGAGTTGAAGCTTTCTTT
TRBD2	few	TRBV7-8	15	TRBJ2-3	CASSISGGGADTQYF	TGTGCCAGCAGCATTAGCGGGGGAGGTGCAGATACGCAGTATTTT
TRBD2	NA	TRBV5-1	15	TRBJ2-1	CASSLGSGTGNEQFF	TGCGCCAGCAGCTTGGGTAGCGGGACGGGGAATGAGCAGTTCTTC
TRBD1	NA	TRBV10-1	16	TRBJ2-3	CASINPGQESTDTQYF	TGCGCCAGCATCAACCCCGGACAGGAGAGCACAGATACGCAGTATTTT
NA	once	TRBV6-5	14	TRBJ2-7	CASSQQRTGKEQYF	TGTGCCAGCAGTCAACAAAGAACAGGGAAGGAGCAGTACTTC
TRBD1	NA	TRBV5-4	15	TRBJ2-5	CASSGTGTGAETQYF	TGTGCCAGCAGCGGAACCGGGACAGGAGCGGAGACCCAGTACTTC
TRBD2	NA	TRBV4-2	18	TRBJ2-3	CASSQDPLAGGRKDTQYF	TGTGCCAGCAGCCAAGATCCCCTAGCGGGGGGGCGGAAAGATACGCAGTATTTT
NA	NA	TRBV30	13	TRBJ1-5	CAWNYGGGQPQHF	TGTGCCTGGAATTATGGGGGAGGGCAGCCCCAGCATTTT
NA	few	TRBV2	15	TRBJ2-1	CASSAGLLSYNEQFF	TGTGCCAGCAGCGCGGGACTCTTATCCTACAATGAGCAGTTCTTC
NA	NA	TRBV7-3	15	TRBJ2-1	CASSLIADPYNEQFF	TGTGCCAGCAGCTTAATAGCGGACCCTTACAATGAGCAGTTCTTC
NA	NA	TRBV5-4	15	TRBJ2-3	CASSLLGPLTDTQYF	TGTGCCAGCAGCTTGTTGGGGCCCCTCACAGATACGCAGTATTTT
NA	NA	TRBV7-9	17	TRBJ1-6	CASSLVGWETGDSPLHF	TGTGCCAGCAGCTTAGTTGGGTGGGAGACAGGTGATTCACCCCTCCACTTT
NA	NA	TRBV10-3	13	TRBJ1-2	CAIRPPNYDGYTF	TGTGCCATCCGTCCCCCTAACTATGATGGCTACACCTTC
NA	NA	TRBV19	14	TRBJ1-1	CASSIMGGATEAFF	TGTGCCAGTAGTATAATGGGAGGGGCCACTGAAGCTTTCTTT
TRBD1	NA	TRBV29-1	18	TRBJ2-2	CSVAHGNPTGRGTGELFF	TGCAGCGTCGCGCATGGGAACCCGACAGGGAGAGGGACCGGGGAGCTGTTTTTT
TRBD1	NA	TRBV6-4	14	TRBJ2-1	CASGNGQGGGEQFF	TGTGCCAGCGGTAACGGACAGGGAGGTGGTGAGCAGTTCTTC
TRBD1	medium-sized	TRBV4-1	15	TRBJ2-1	CASSQQGASYNEQFF	TGCGCCAGCAGCCAGCAGGGGGCCTCCTACAATGAGCAGTTCTTC
TRBD1	once	TRBV6-6	16	TRBJ2-1	CASSSGQISSYNEQFF	TGTGCCAGCAGTTCGGGACAGATCAGCTCCTACAATGAGCAGTTCTTC
TRBD1	NA	TRBV19	17	TRBJ2-1	CASSLGQVHQLGNEQFF	TGTGCCAGTAGTCTCGGACAGGTCCATCAGTTGGGGAATGAGCAGTTCTTC
TRBD1	NA	TRBV6-1	15	TRBJ1-5	CASSEARTGGQPQHF	TGTGCCAGCAGTGAAGCCCGGACAGGGGGCCAGCCCCAGCATTTT
NA	NA	TRBV5-4	14	TRBJ2-5	CASSLGAGRETQYF	TGTGCCAGCAGCTTGGGGGCGGGGAGGGAGACCCAGTACTTC
NA	NA	TRBV2	12	TRBJ1-4	CASSRREEKLFF	TGTGCCAGCAGTCGGAGGGAGGAAAAACTGTTTTTT
NA	NA	TRBV27	13	TRBJ1-1	CASSLNPNTEAFF	TGTGCCAGCAGTTTAAATCCAAACACTGAAGCTTTCTTT
NA	few	TRBV7-2	15	TRBJ2-7	CASSLEVGVSHEQYF	TGTGCCAGCAGCTTAGAAGTGGGAGTATCCCACGAGCAGTACTTC
TRBD1	NA	TRBV11-2	16	TRBJ2-1	CASSLQTGLNYNEQFF	TGTGCCAGCAGCTTACAGACAGGGCTTAACTACAATGAGCAGTTCTTC
TRBD1	NA	TRBV7-9	13	TRBJ1-4	CASRGQTNEKLFF	TGTGCCAGCAGGGGACAGACTAATGAAAAACTGTTTTTT